These T cell receptor beta chains were read from a single sample in a study of blood T cell repertoires in COVID-19. Profiling relied on immunoSEQ multiplex PCR, and the TCRdb table lists in-frame clones only, not all of them. The data contain 200,000 to 250,000 clones, more than 70% of them singletons. Material: PBMCs or T cells enriched from blood (not recorded which). The receptors shown here come from a woman aged 45-65 years who had recovered from COVID-19. The CDR3 runs from the conserved cysteine through the conserved F or W. D genes are given only for firm matches. Clone size is given for some rows only: seen once, a few or many times, or a class if the clone is expanded.

J gene: TRBJ2-1; V gene: TRBV4-2; D gene: NA; clone size: NA; CDR3 DNA: TGTGCCAGCAGCCAAGTACCGGCACTAGACTTGTACAATGAGCAGTTCTTC; CDR3 protein: CASSQVPALDLYNEQFF
J gene: TRBJ1-1; V gene: TRBV11-3; D gene: NA; clone size: NA; CDR3 DNA: TGTGCCAGCAGCTTTCCAGGCCCCGAAGCTTTCTTT; CDR3 protein: CASSFPGPEAFF
J gene: TRBJ2-1; V gene: TRBV27; D gene: NA; clone size: once; CDR3 DNA: TGTGCCAGCAGCTTCTTCCCGACAGGCAATGAGCAGTTCTTC; CDR3 protein: CASSFFPTGNEQFF
J gene: TRBJ2-2; V gene: TRBV15; D gene: NA; clone size: NA; CDR3 DNA: TGTGCCACCAGCAGAGCCGCTCGGGAAACCGGGGAGCTGTTTTTT; CDR3 protein: CATSRAARETGELFF
J gene: TRBJ2-7; V gene: TRBV11-2; D gene: TRBD1; clone size: NA; CDR3 DNA: TGTGCCAGCAGCTTAGCGGGACAGGTTTTCTACGAGCAGTACTTC; CDR3 protein: CASSLAGQVFYEQYF
J gene: TRBJ2-2; V gene: TRBV7-3; D gene: NA; clone size: NA; CDR3 DNA: TGTGCCAGCAGCGTCGGGGTTAACACCGGGGAGCTGTTTTTT; CDR3 protein: CASSVGVNTGELFF
J gene: TRBJ2-2; V gene: TRBV7-9; D gene: TRBD1; clone size: NA; CDR3 DNA: TGTGCCAGCAGCTTTCCGAGGGACAGGGGGCGAAACACCGGGGAGCTGTTTTTT; CDR3 protein: CASSFPRDRGRNTGELFF
J gene: TRBJ1-1; V gene: TRBV6-5; D gene: NA; clone size: NA; CDR3 DNA: TGTGCCAGCAGCCGCCCGGGGAACACTGAAGCTTTCTTT; CDR3 protein: CASSRPGNTEAFF
J gene: TRBJ2-7; V gene: TRBV7-2; D gene: NA; clone size: NA; CDR3 DNA: TGTGCCAGCAGCTTATATGCGGGGCGATCCTACGAGCAGTACTTC; CDR3 protein: CASSLYAGRSYEQYF
J gene: TRBJ2-4; V gene: TRBV4-2; D gene: TRBD2; clone size: NA; CDR3 DNA: TGTGCCAGCAGCCAGAATCCGGGACTAGCGGGAAACATTCAGTACTTC; CDR3 protein: CASSQNPGLAGNIQYF
J gene: TRBJ2-1; V gene: TRBV6-5; D gene: TRBD1; clone size: once; CDR3 DNA: TGTGCCAGCAGTCTAGGCCGGACAGGGGAATCTGAGCAGTTCTTC; CDR3 protein: CASSLGRTGESEQFF
J gene: TRBJ1-1; V gene: TRBV5-1; D gene: TRBD1; clone size: NA; CDR3 DNA: TGCGCCAGCAGTGTGACAGGGCGCACTGAAGCTTTCTTT; CDR3 protein: CASSVTGRTEAFF
J gene: TRBJ2-7; V gene: TRBV3-1/TRBV3-2; D gene: NA; clone size: NA; CDR3 DNA: TGTGCCAGCAGCCAATGGCAGGCCGTCTCCTACGAGCAGTACTTC; CDR3 protein: CASSQWQAVSYEQYF
J gene: TRBJ1-2; V gene: TRBV6-5; D gene: NA; clone size: NA; CDR3 DNA: TGTGCCAGCCATTTACGCGGGGGGCTGGACTATGGCTACACCTTC; CDR3 protein: CASHLRGGLDYGYTF
J gene: TRBJ2-7; V gene: TRBV29-1; D gene: TRBD2; clone size: NA; CDR3 DNA: TGCAGCGTTGTACGGGGAGGGCACGAGCAGTACTTC; CDR3 protein: CSVVRGGHEQYF
J gene: TRBJ1-2; V gene: TRBV10-2; D gene: NA; clone size: NA; CDR3 DNA: TGCGCCAGCAGTGCCGAGAAGCGAGGCTACACCTTC; CDR3 protein: CASSAEKRGYTF
J gene: TRBJ2-7; V gene: TRBV7-2; D gene: TRBD2; clone size: NA; CDR3 DNA: TGTGCCAGCAGGGGAAATAGGGGGACTAGCGGGCTTCCCTACGAGCAGTACTTC; CDR3 protein: CASRGNRGTSGLPYEQYF
J gene: TRBJ2-7; V gene: TRBV9; D gene: TRBD2; clone size: NA; CDR3 DNA: TGTGCCAGCAGCGCCCCGGTAGCGGGGCCCCTTGGCGGGCAGTACTTC; CDR3 protein: CASSAPVAGPLGGQYF
J gene: TRBJ2-7; V gene: TRBV19; D gene: TRBD1; clone size: NA; CDR3 DNA: TGTGCCAGTAGTATGACAGGGGCAACCTACGAGCAGTACTTC; CDR3 protein: CASSMTGATYEQYF
J gene: TRBJ2-1; V gene: TRBV19; D gene: NA; clone size: NA; CDR3 DNA: TGTGCCAGTAGTATAGAGGGCGCCACGAGCTCCTACAATGAGCAGTTCTTC; CDR3 protein: CASSIEGATSSYNEQFF
J gene: TRBJ2-1; V gene: TRBV5-1; D gene: TRBD1; clone size: NA; CDR3 DNA: TGCGCCAGCAATACGGGACAGGGAGGCAATGAGCAGTTCTTC; CDR3 protein: CASNTGQGGNEQFF
J gene: TRBJ2-3; V gene: TRBV19; D gene: TRBD2; clone size: NA; CDR3 DNA: TGTGCCAGTAGTATACAGCGGGGGGGCCGGTTAGATACGCAGTATTTT; CDR3 protein: CASSIQRGGRLDTQYF
J gene: TRBJ2-7; V gene: TRBV29-1; D gene: NA; clone size: NA; CDR3 DNA: TGCAGTGTTGTTGGCCGTTTCGAGCAGTACTTC; CDR3 protein: CSVVGRFEQYF
J gene: TRBJ1-5; V gene: TRBV7-2; D gene: NA; clone size: NA; CDR3 DNA: TGTGCCAGCAGCTTGGGGGACACTCGTTATCAGCCCCAGCATTTT; CDR3 protein: CASSLGDTRYQPQHF
J gene: TRBJ2-5; V gene: TRBV6-2/TRBV6-3; D gene: TRBD1; clone size: few; CDR3 DNA: TGTGCCAGCAGCTCCGGGACAGGGGTCATGATTCAAGAGACCCAGTACTTC; CDR3 protein: CASSSGTGVMIQETQYF
J gene: TRBJ2-1; V gene: TRBV18; D gene: NA; clone size: few; CDR3 DNA: TGTGCCAGCTCTCTAAGCTACAATGAGCAGTTCTTC; CDR3 protein: CASSLSYNEQFF
J gene: TRBJ1-1; V gene: TRBV19; D gene: NA; clone size: NA; CDR3 DNA: TGTGCCAGCACGAGACAGGCGCATTTAATGAACACTGAAGCTTTCTTT; CDR3 protein: CASTRQAHLMNTEAFF
J gene: TRBJ2-1; V gene: TRBV7-8; D gene: TRBD1; clone size: NA; CDR3 DNA: TGTGCCAGCAGCTTAGTCGGGACAGGGGGGTTTGAGCAGTTCTTC; CDR3 protein: CASSLVGTGGFEQFF
J gene: TRBJ2-3; V gene: TRBV27; D gene: NA; clone size: NA; CDR3 DNA: TGTGCCAGCAGTTTATGGCAGGGCACAGATACGCAGTATTTT; CDR3 protein: CASSLWQGTDTQYF
J gene: TRBJ1-3; V gene: TRBV7-8; D gene: TRBD1; clone size: NA; CDR3 DNA: TGTGCCAGCAGCCGACAGGGATTCGGTGGAAACACCATATATTTT; CDR3 protein: CASSRQGFGGNTIYF
J gene: TRBJ2-1; V gene: TRBV5-1; D gene: TRBD2; clone size: few; CDR3 DNA: TGCGCCAGCGGGCTAGCGGGAGGACGGTACAATGAGCAGTTCTTC; CDR3 protein: CASGLAGGRYNEQFF
J gene: TRBJ1-1; V gene: TRBV18; D gene: TRBD1; clone size: NA; CDR3 DNA: TGTGCCAGCTCACCCGGACAGGGGCCGCAGAACACTGAAGCTTTCTTT; CDR3 protein: CASSPGQGPQNTEAFF